A single sample gave rise to the 17 T cell receptor beta chains below, sequenced in a study of T cells after yellow fever vaccination. TCRdb used MiXCR to reprocess the 5' RACE reads, holding one entry per CDR3 protein. The sample has about 170,000 distinct CDR3 sequences, approximately 11% seen once. The material sequenced was CD8+ T cells sorted from PBMCs, taken 15 days after the yellow fever booster vaccination. These receptors originate from a young man who received the YFV17D yellow fever vaccine.

The chain recombines TRBV7-6 with TRBJ2-3; TRBD2 aligns across 7 bases. Looked up from germline, CDR1 is SGHVS and CDR2 is FNYEAQ. The CDR3 spans 16 residues. J gave up 2 bases and V 5 bases, and 10 bases lay outside the gene matches. CDR3 region: CASSVGAAGLTDTQYF. DNA of the CDR3: TGTGCCAGCAGCGTGGGTGCAGCGGGGCTCACAGATACGCAGTATTTT. The full variable domain, completed using reference TRBV7-6 and TRBJ2-3, is GAGVSQSPRYKVTKRGQDVALRCDPISGHVSLYWYRQALGQGPEFLTYFNYEAQQDKSGLPNDRFSAERPEGSISTLTIQRTEQRDSAMYRCASSVGAAGLTDTQYFGPGTRLTVL.

The rearrangement joins TRBV7-9 to TRBJ1-1; D is undetermined. The CDR3 totals 15 residues. Germline V gene data show CDR1 as SEHNR and CDR2 as FQNEAQ (reference sequence). Deletions cut 2 bases from V and 0 bases from J, with 10 bases between. CDR3 protein: CASSLLTLMNTEAFF. CDR3 in DNA: TGTGCCAGCAGCTTATTAACATTAATGAACACTGAAGCTTTCTTT.

This clonotype appeared a few times. The rearrangement links TRBV29-1 to TRBJ2-3; possibly TRBD2 for D (5 bases). The ends were cut back, 7 bases at V and 0 bases at J, with 26 bases in the middle. Germline V CDR1 and CDR2: SQVTM, ANQGSEA. The CDR3 sequence is 18 residues long. The CDR3 coding sequence is TGCAGCGCGGACGGAACAAACGAACGAGGGCCCAGCACAGATACGCAGTATTTT. Its translation: CSADGTNERGPSTDTQYF.

This clonotype was seen a few times. The V gene is TRBV30, the J gene TRBJ2-1; D not certain. V lost 0 bases, J lost 4 bases, and 7 bases lay in between. The germline V gene has CDR1 GTSNPN and CDR2 SVGIG (reference sequence). The CDR3 length is 13 residues. CDR3 amino acids: CAWSVHSYNEQFF. DNA for the CDR3: TGTGCCTGGAGTGTACATAGTTACAATGAGCAGTTCTTC. Combining the CDR3 with reference TRBV30 and TRBJ2-1 gives the whole variable domain SQTIHQWPATLVQPVGSPLSLECTVEGTSNPNLYWYRQAAGRGLQLLFYSVGIGQISSEVPQNLSASRPQDRQFILSSKKLLLSDSGFYLCAWSVHSYNEQFFGPGTRLTVL.

The chain has TRBV6-5 and TRBJ1-2; D remains unclear. The CDR3 is 14 residues long. Germline V gene data show CDR1 as MNHEY and CDR2 as SVGAGI. Trimming shortened V by 6 bases and J by 5 bases, and 16 bases separated the two germline ends. The DNA for the CDR3 is TGTGCCAGCAGGCCGGGCCTCGGATCTTATGGCTACACCTTC. Translating it yields CASRPGLGSYGYTF.

The rearrangement joins TRBV2 to TRBJ1-4; the D is unclear. Deletions cut 4 bases from V and 0 bases from J, with 12 bases between. The CDR3 length is 16 residues. Germline V gene lookup returns CDR1 SNHLY and CDR2 FYNNEI. Here the CDR3 reads CASSGLERATNEKLFF. DNA of the CDR3: TGTGCCAGCAGTGGGCTAGAGAGAGCAACTAATGAAAAACTGTTTTTT.

Here the CDR3 DNA reads TGCGCCAGCAGCCGATGGCAGGGGGGCCAAGAGACCCAGTACTTC. Its protein product is CASSRWQGGQETQYF. V gene TRBV4-3 combines with J gene TRBJ2-5; TRBD1 might be the D (7 bases). The germline V gene has CDR1 LGHNA and CDR2 YSLEER. The V end lost 4 bases, the J end lost 1 base, and 13 bases lay between the germline ends. The CDR3 consists of 15 residues.

The V and J genes are TRBV15 and TRBJ1-2, with TRBD1 matching over 7 bases. The CDR3 is 13 amino acids. J gave up 4 bases and V 3 bases, and 2 bases lay outside the gene matches. CDR1 is LNHNV and CDR2 is YYDKDF in the germline V gene (reference sequence). The chain's CDR3 is CATSRGQTYGYTF. CDR3 DNA: TGTGCCACCAGCAGGGGACAGACCTATGGCTACACCTTC.

V and J are TRBV6-6 and TRBJ2-5; 8 nucleotides agree with TRBD2. Germline values: CDR1 MNHNY, CDR2 SVGAGI (reference sequence). The CDR3 totals 16 residues. V lost 2 bases, J lost 1 base, and 6 bases stayed unmatched. CDR3 bases: TGTGCCAGCAGTTACGCCAGGACTAGCAGCCAAGAGACCCAGTACTTC. It specifies CASSYARTSSQETQYF.

CDR3 DNA: TGTGCCACCAGTGATCGGACAGGGGGGTTCGGAGCTTTCTTT. Amino acids: CATSDRTGGFGAFF. This chain joins TRBV24-1 and TRBJ1-1; 10 positions agree with TRBD1. Germline V gene lookup returns CDR1 KGHDR and CDR2 SFDVKD. CDR3 length: 14 residues. The trim removed 3 bases at V and 10 bases at J, leaving 7 bases unmatched.

The CDR3 protein is CASGRQGKETGELFF. The CDR3 region has the DNA TGTGCCAGCGGGCGACAGGGGAAGGAAACCGGGGAGCTGTTTTTT. The genes are TRBV3-1 and TRBJ2-2; 8 bases are a match to TRBD1. This CDR3 has 15 amino acids. V shed 8 bases and J 5 bases; nucleotides not matched to a gene: 10. The germline V gene has CDR1 LGHDT and CDR2 YNNKEL (reference sequence).

There are a few counts of this clonotype. The CDR3 coding sequence is TGCGCCAGCAGCCAAACCAGGGGGGGAAATCAGCCCCAGCATTTT. Protein: CASSQTRGGNQPQHF. The V gene is TRBV4-3, the J gene TRBJ1-5, with TRBD1 matching over 7 bases. V was pared by 2 bases and J by 4 bases, with 5 bases of the junction left unmatched. The CDR3 has 15 residues. CDR1 LGHNA and CDR2 YSLEER come from the germline V gene.

This clonotype was counted a few times. The genes are TRBV5-4 and TRBJ1-1; TRBD1 is a possible D gene (5 bases). Germline V gene data show CDR1 as SGHNT and CDR2 as YYREEE (reference sequence). V lost 4 bases to trimming and J lost 4 bases, with 11 bases between them. The CDR3 spans 13 residues. CDR3 sequence: CASSRGGFTEAFF. CDR3 in DNA: TGTGCCAGCAGCCGGGGGGGTTTCACTGAAGCTTTCTTT.

There are a few counts of this clonotype. The chain is built from TRBV24-1 and TRBJ2-5; 7 nucleotides agree with TRBD1. V shed 4 bases and J 6 bases; nucleotides not matched to a gene: 4. CDR1 is KGHDR, CDR2 SFDVKD, per germline. The CDR3 is 13 amino acids. The CDR3 DNA sequence: TGTGCCACCAGTGAAACAGGGGCGAAGACCCAGTACTTC. Translation: CATSETGAKTQYF.

The gene calls are TRBV6-5 and TRBJ2-1; either TRBD1 or TRBD2 may fit D (5 bases each). In germline, CDR1 is MNHEY, CDR2 SVGAGI. The CDR3 length is 11 residues. V lost 7 bases and J lost 9, with 10 bases in between. CDR3 region: CASTAGAEQFF. The CDR3 nucleotides read TGTGCCAGCACGGCCGGGGCTGAGCAGTTCTTC.

Only a few counts were recorded for this clonotype. This chain uses TRBV4-3 with TRBJ1-2, with TRBD1 matching 7 bases. The CDR3 is 18 amino acids. Germline V gene sequence: CDR1 LGHNA, CDR2 YSLEER. V lost 2 bases to trimming and J lost 0 bases; unmatched junction nucleotides: 12. The CDR3: CASSQQTAGGPANYGYTF. CDR3 bases: TGCGCCAGCAGCCAACAGACTGCAGGGGGGCCCGCTAACTATGGCTACACCTTC.

This chain links TRBV5-1 with TRBJ2-7; D is perhaps TRBD1 or TRBD2 (5 bases each). Germline-derived CDR1 and CDR2 are SGHRS and YFSETQ. V gave up 0 bases and J gave up 2 bases, with 15 bases separating them. The CDR3 spans 16 residues. DNA of the CDR3: TGCGCCAGCAGCTTGGGGACCGGGGCCGCAACCTACGAGCAGTACTTC. Translating it yields CASSLGTGAATYEQYF. The full variable domain, rest sourced from reference TRBV5-1 and TRBJ2-7, is KAGVTQTPRYLIKTRGQQVTLSCSPISGHRSVSWYQQTPGQGLQFLFEYFSETQRNKGNFPGRFSGRQFSNSRSEMNVSTLELGDSALYLCASSLGTGAATYEQYFGPGTRLTVT.